This T cell receptor (beta chain) was retrieved from a study of T cells in Graves' hyperthyroidism and ophthalmopathy. RNA transcripts yielded amplified TCR beta CDR3 regions. In the first-round RT-PCR of the TCR CDR3, the HTBI primer set was used. TCRdb used MiXCR to reprocess the multiplex PCR reads, holding one entry per CDR3 protein. The sample holds around 180,000 distinct CDR3 sequences, more than 15% seen once. The trim removed 1 base at V and 10 bases at J, leaving 9 bases unmatched. Germline V gene lookup returns CDR1 SGHAT and CDR2 FQNNGV. The CDR3 length is 15 residues. This clonotype has a count of ten or more. Its matching antigen is unknown. General study findings and limits: In the analysis, a 13 V-J model separated ophthalmopathy from stable hyperthyroidism. The model identified upcoming ophthalmopathy a median approximately six months ahead of onset.

The sample taken for sequencing was blood. This receptor was identified in a woman aged 45-60 years with Graves' hyperthyroidism. This sequence joins TRBV11-2 and TRBJ1-5; 8 bases agree with TRBD1. The CDR3 DNA sequence: TGTGCCAGCAGCTTAGGGGACAGGATCAACGCACCCCAGCATTTT. Translation: CASSLGDRINAPQHF.